The 5 T cell receptor beta chains reported below all come from one sample, sequenced in a study of cytomegalovirus exposure and HLA in healthy donors. This table comes from immunoSEQ multiplex PCR, and its TCRdb copy is limited to in-frame clones, with some not included. This sample has tens of thousands of clones, with 84% found just once. The sample comprised PBMCs. All receptors derive from a woman aged 18 to 35 in good health and CMV-seropositive.

The chain combines TRBV10-2 with TRBJ1-1; weak D call: TRBD1 (6 bases). This CDR3 region has 15 residues. In germline, CDR1 is WSHSY, CDR2 SAAADI. V was shortened by 3 bases and J by 1 base, with 12 bases between the two germline ends. The CDR3 region is CASSDSGTPNTEAFF. CDR3 sequence (DNA): TGCGCCAGCAGTGATTCGGGGACACCGAACACTGAAGCTTTCTTT.

This rearrangement joins TRBV6-5 to TRBJ1-2; 7 nucleotides agree with TRBD1. Germline CDR1 is MNHEY and CDR2 is SVGAGI. The ends lost 1 base at V and 5 bases at J; junction bases unmatched: 1. This CDR3 contains 13 residues. CDR3 bases: TGTGCCAGCAGTTACTTACAGGGGTATGGCTACACCTTC. It specifies CASSYLQGYGYTF.

This clone has more than one count but fewer than ten. This sequence joins TRBV6-6 and TRBJ2-7; 9 bases match TRBD1. V lost 2 bases to trimming and J lost 2 bases; unmatched junction nucleotides: 7. CDR3 length equals 16 residues. CDR1 is MNHNY, CDR2 SVGAGI, per germline (reference sequence). CDR3 loop: CASSYGPGQGTYEQYF. In DNA, the CDR3 is TGTGCCAGCAGTTACGGGCCGGGACAGGGCACCTACGAGCAGTACTTC.

The J gene is TRBJ2-1, the V gene TRBV7-4; TRBD1 aligns across 10 bases. V gave up 5 bases and J gave up 5 bases; unmatched junction bases: 9. The CDR3 is made up of 16 amino acids. The germline V gene encodes CDR1 SGHVT and CDR2 SQSDAQ. For the CDR3, the DNA is TGTGCCAGCAGCGGGGTCTCCGGGACAGGGGACAATGAGCAGTTCTTC. The encoded protein is CASSGVSGTGDNEQFF. Combining the CDR3 with reference TRBV7-4 and TRBJ2-1 gives the whole variable domain GAGVSQSPRYKVAKRGRDVALRCDSISGHVTLYWYRQTLGQGSEVLTYSQSDAQRDKSGRPSGRFSAERPERSVSTLKIQRTEQGDSAVYLCASSGVSGTGDNEQFFGPGTRLTVL.

The chain combines TRBV19 with TRBJ1-1; D may be TRBD1 (6 bases). V was shortened by 7 bases and J by 5 bases, with 14 bases between the two germline ends. Germline V lookup: CDR1 LNHDA, CDR2 SQIVND (reference sequence). The CDR3 spans 13 residues. The CDR3 DNA reads as TGTGCCAGTACCCATTTCCAGGGGACTGAAGCTTTCTTT. This codes for CASTHFQGTEAFF.